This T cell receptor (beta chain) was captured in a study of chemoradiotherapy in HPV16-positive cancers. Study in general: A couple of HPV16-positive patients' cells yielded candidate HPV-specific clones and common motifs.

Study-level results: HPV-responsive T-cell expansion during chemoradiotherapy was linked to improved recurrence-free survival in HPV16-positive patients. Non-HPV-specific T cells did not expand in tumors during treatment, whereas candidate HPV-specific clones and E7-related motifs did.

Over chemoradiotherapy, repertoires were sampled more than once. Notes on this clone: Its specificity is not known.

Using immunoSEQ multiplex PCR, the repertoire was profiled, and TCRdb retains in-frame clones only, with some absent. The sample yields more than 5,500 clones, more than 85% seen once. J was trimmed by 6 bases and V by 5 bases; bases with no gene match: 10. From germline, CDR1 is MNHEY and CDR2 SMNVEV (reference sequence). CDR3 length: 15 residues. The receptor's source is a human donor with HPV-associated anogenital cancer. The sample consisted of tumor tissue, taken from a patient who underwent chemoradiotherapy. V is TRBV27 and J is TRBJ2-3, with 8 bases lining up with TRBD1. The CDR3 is CASSRVRGRSDTQYF. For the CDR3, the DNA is TGTGCCAGCAGTAGGGTCAGGGGGCGTTCGGATACGCAGTATTTT.